This T cell receptor beta chain was captured in a study of blood T cells in healthy people across ages. A remark on this clonotype: As yet, its antigen is unknown.

Combining a sample-barcoded 5' primer with a J-beta primer mix, a second PCR ran for roughly 7 to 12 cycles. Using its own MiXCR run on the 5' RACE reads, TCRdb lists one record per CDR3 protein. The data show about 780,000 distinct CDR3 sequences, 46% seen once. The study, taken as a whole, reports: Naive T cell percentage showed a strong correlation with the diversity of TCR beta.

Sequenced: blood. This clonotype originated in an older man in good health.

The CDR3 coding sequence is TGCAGCGCACATCAGGGGGTCACTGAAGCTTTCTTT. The encoded protein is CSAHQGVTEAFF. The chain carries TRBV29-1 and TRBJ1-1; the match to TRBD1 covers 7 bases. Losses at the gene ends were 7 bases for V and 4 bases for J; bases not matched to a gene: 6. The CDR3 loop spans 12 amino acids. The germline CDR1 and CDR2 sequences are SQVTM and ANQGSEA.